Following are 13 T cell receptor delta chains from one sample sequenced in a study of human gamma delta and Vdelta1 T cells. The antigens these receptors bind are not known. TCRdb re-called the PCR reads using CATT. The data show about 6,300 delta-chain clones, with approximately 39% seen just once and about 8.4% held by the top ten. Sequenced material: Vdelta1 gamma-delta T cells from blood grown in culture (DOT cells). The source of these receptors is a human donor in good health.

Relative to its sample, this clone is medium-sized (0.01 to 0.1%). This chain connects TRDV1 to TRDJ1, with D possibly matching TRDD3 (5 bases). CDR1 is TSWWSYY, CDR2 QGS, per germline. The V gene lost 2 bases and the J gene lost 0 bases, with 22 bases spanning the gap. The CDR3 contains 19 residues. The CDR3 reads CALGESLCHGDPYTDKLIF. The CDR3 DNA reads TGTGCTCTTGGGGAAAGTTTGTGTCACGGGGACCCGTACACCGATAAACTCATCTTT.

The chain has TRDV1 and TRDJ1; 10 positions match TRDD3. CDR1 and CDR2 (germline): TSWWSYY, QGS. The CDR3 is 21 residues long. Trimming cost V 3 bases and J 4 bases; bases outside gene matches: 23. CDR3 bases: TGTGCTCTTGGGGAGGATTCCTACAGGCCGTGGGGGGATACGTTGGGCGATAAACTCATCTTT. It codes for CALGEDSYRPWGDTLGDKLIF.

The J gene is TRDJ1, the V gene TRDV1; TRDD3 agrees at 8 bases. With V trimmed by 0 bases and J by 9 bases, 27 bases remained unmatched. Germline CDR1 TSWWSYY, CDR2 QGS. The CDR3 sequence is 21 residues long. DNA of the CDR3: TGTGCTCTTGGGGAACTGGCTCTCTACGACCCGGGCCTGGGGGACCCCGTGCAACTCATCTTT. Amino acids: CALGELALYDPGLGDPVQLIF.

Only a few counts were recorded for this clone. This chain joins TRDV1 and TRDJ1; 7 nucleotides align to TRDD3. In germline, CDR1 is TSWWSYY, CDR2 QGS. The CDR3 is 21 amino acids. With 4 bases clipped from V and 0 bases from J, the junction kept 23 bases outside the gene matches. CDR3 nucleotides: TGTGCTCTTGGGGGTGACAGGTCGACTACGTTGGGATACCGGTACACCGATAAACTCATCTTT. Translation: CALGGDRSTTLGYRYTDKLIF.

The gene calls are TRDV1 and TRDJ1; 10 nucleotides match TRDD3. The CDR3 runs 19 residues. V lost 2 bases, J lost 2 bases, and 14 bases stayed unmatched. The germline V gene encodes CDR1 TSWWSYY and CDR2 QGS. The CDR3 reads CALGEEIRYWGMYTDKLIF. In DNA, the CDR3 is TGTGCTCTTGGGGAAGAAATTAGGTACTGGGGGATGTATACCGATAAACTCATCTTT.

This clone was seen once. The V call is TRDV1, the J call TRDJ1; TRDD1 might be the D (5 bases). The CDR3 covers 20 residues. Germline values: CDR1 TSWWSYY, CDR2 QGS. The V end was cut by 0 bases, the J end by 0 bases, with 23 bases between. In DNA form, the CDR3 reads TGTGCTCTTGGGGAACTGGAAAATAAGTCGTTGGCCTTGTACACCGATAAACTCATCTTT. It translates to CALGELENKSLALYTDKLIF.

The rearrangement links TRDV1 to TRDJ1, with D unresolved. CDR1 and CDR2 (germline): TSWWSYY, QGS. V lost 1 base to trimming and J lost 0 bases, with 18 bases between them. The CDR3 is 18 residues long. The CDR3 DNA follows: TGTGCTCTTGGGGAACGTCCCCTTAGGCCACTGCACACCGATAAACTCATCTTT. This translates into CALGERPLRPLHTDKLIF.

The chain combines TRDV1 with TRDJ1, with 9 positions matching TRDD3. CDR3 length: 22 residues. Germline V gives CDR1 TSWWSYY, CDR2 QGS. V lost 2 bases and J lost 0; bases outside the gene matches: 22. The CDR3 here is CALGEFYSTPILGDMYTDKLIF. The CDR3 DNA sequence: TGTGCTCTTGGGGAATTTTACTCTACACCAATACTGGGGGACATGTACACCGATAAACTCATCTTT.

The chain uses TRDV2 and TRDJ1; a possible D gene is TRDD3 (5 bases). Germline assignment: CDR1 GEAIGNYY and CDR2 EKD. V was pared by 1 base and J by 5 bases, with 13 bases between. There are 14 residues in the CDR3. CDR3 sequence (DNA): TGTGCCTGTGACACGGGTTCTACTGGAGATAAACTCATCTTT. Translating gives CACDTGSTGDKLIF.

This chain joins TRDV1 and TRDJ1; TRDD3 matches at 9 bases. This CDR3 region has 18 residues. Germline CDR1 is TSWWSYY and CDR2 is QGS. V dropped 2 bases and J dropped 6; count of bases not matched to a gene: 16. The CDR3 nucleotides read TGTGCTCTTGGGGAAGCTATCCCCCACTGGGGATACGGGTATAAACTCATCTTT. As protein: CALGEAIPHWGYGYKLIF.

This clone occurred a few times. The chain couples TRDV1 to TRDJ1; 12 positions agree with TRDD3. CDR1 is TSWWSYY and CDR2 is QGS in the germline V gene. V lost 0 bases, J lost 2 bases, and 25 bases stayed unmatched. CDR3 length: 24 residues. Here the CDR3 DNA reads TGTGCTCTTGGGGAACTCCCGACCCTTCCCGTCATCGTACTGGGGGATACCAGTACCGATAAACTCATCTTT. Protein product: CALGELPTLPVIVLGDTSTDKLIF.

The chain uses TRDV1 and TRDJ1; weak D call: TRDD3 (6 bases). Germline V gene lookup returns CDR1 TSWWSYY and CDR2 QGS. Deletions cut 3 bases from V and 8 bases from J, with 16 bases between. The CDR3 is 14 residues long. The chain's CDR3 is CALGDPRILGKLIF. The CDR3 nucleotides read TGTGCTCTTGGGGACCCGCGCATACTGGGCAAACTCATCTTT.

The V and J genes are TRDV1 and TRDJ1; D not resolved. Germline V gives CDR1 TSWWSYY, CDR2 QGS. V lost 0 bases and J 2 bases, leaving 19 bases between the germline ends. The CDR3 runs to 18 residues. CDR3 nucleotide sequence: TGTGCTCTTGGGGAACTCAGGAGCGGGCCGGGTGAGACCGATAAACTCATCTTT. This sequence encodes CALGELRSGPGETDKLIF.